Below, 28 T cell receptor beta chains from the same sample are listed, as sequenced in a study of blood T cell repertoires in COVID-19. Measured with immunoSEQ multiplex PCR; TCRdb has only the in-frame clones, and not every one. The sample has fewer than 200,000 clones, roughly 81% seen once. Input material: peripheral blood. All receptors come from a man in his forties who had recovered from COVID-19.

This CDR3 is CASSLPPPGGSYEQYF. The CDR3 coding sequence is TGCGCCAGCAGCTTACCTCCCCCGGGAGGATCCTACGAGCAGTACTTC. V gene TRBV5-1 combines with J gene TRBJ2-7, with 7 bases aligning to TRBD2. CDR1 is SGHRS and CDR2 is YFSETQ in the germline V gene. The CDR3 extends over 16 amino acids. The V segment lost 2 bases and the J segment 1 base; nucleotides outside the gene matches: 9.

This clone has only one observation. The chain recombines TRBV5-6 with TRBJ2-3; D remains ambiguous. This CDR3 is 12 amino acids long. Germline values: CDR1 SGHDT, CDR2 YYEEEE. Between the trimmed V and J ends, which lost 1 base and 6 bases, there was a span of 6 bases. CDR3 loop: CASSLSGDTQYF. The CDR3 DNA sequence: TGTGCCAGCAGCTTGTCCGGGGATACGCAGTATTTT.

CDR3 nucleotide sequence: TGTGCCAGCAGTTACATTGCGGGAGGACGCACAGATACGCAGTATTTT. It yields the protein CASSYIAGGRTDTQYF. The chain has TRBV6-5 and TRBJ2-3; 8 positions agree with TRBD2. Germline V gene data show CDR1 as MNHEY and CDR2 as SVGAGI. The CDR3 totals 16 residues. J lost 1 base, V lost 2 bases, and 5 bases had no gene match.

This clone showed up just a few times. The chain joins TRBV28 to TRBJ1-3; 7 bases are shared with TRBD1. Germline V gene sequence: CDR1 MDHEN, CDR2 SYDVKM. J gave up 6 bases and V 5 bases, and 10 bases lay outside the gene matches. The CDR3 length is 15 residues. CDR3 sequence: CASSPVDRDLNTIYF. In DNA form, the CDR3 reads TGTGCCAGCAGTCCCGTAGACAGGGACTTAAACACCATATATTTT.

This clone is a singleton in its sample. The chain employs TRBV9 and TRBJ2-2, with D perhaps matching TRBD2 (5 bases). Germline V CDR1 and CDR2: SGDLS, YYNGEE. The CDR3 is made up of 13 amino acids. Trimming pared 1 base from V and 7 bases from J, leaving 8 bases between. This chain's CDR3 is CASSVPGYGELFF. CDR3 DNA sequence: TGTGCCAGCAGCGTACCGGGATACGGGGAGCTGTTTTTT.

The chain joins TRBV11-2 to TRBJ1-1, with TRBD1 identical over 8 bases. Germline assignment: CDR1 SGHAT and CDR2 FQNNGV. The CDR3 has 14 residues. Trimming took 2 bases from V and 1 from J; bases not matched to a gene: 0. CDR3 coding DNA: TGTGCCAGCAGCTTAACAGGGGGGAACACTGAAGCTTTCTTT. It yields the protein CASSLTGGNTEAFF.

CDR3 in amino acids: CASSPPREWADTQYF. CDR3 bases: TGTGCCAGCTCACCACCACGGGAGTGGGCAGATACGCAGTATTTT. The chain combines TRBV18 with TRBJ2-3; D is possibly TRBD2 (6 bases). With 0 bases removed from V and 4 bases from J, the gap between germline ends came to 11 bases. Looked up from germline, CDR1 is KGHSH and CDR2 is LQKENI. This CDR3 region has 15 residues.

This clone was observed a single time. The chain joins TRBV30 to TRBJ1-6; D is unclear. The V and J ends lost 0 bases and 3 bases respectively, with 15 bases between them. Germline V gene data show CDR1 as GTSNPN and CDR2 as SVGIG (reference sequence). The CDR3 has 17 residues. In DNA form, the CDR3 reads TGTGCCTGGAGTGTAATCTCTTCGGGTTACTATAATTCACCCCTCCACTTT. It encodes CAWSVISSGYYNSPLHF.

The sample holds one count of this clone. The sample contains more than one DNA sequence encoding this CDR3. The genes are TRBV7-2 and TRBJ2-1, with D possibly TRBD1 on 6 matching bases. Per the germline V gene, CDR1 is SGHTA and CDR2 is FQGNSA. This CDR3 is built from 15 residues. V was shortened by 2 bases and J by 0 bases, with 8 bases between the two germline ends. The CDR3 DNA sequence: TGTGCCAGCAGCTTACAGGGGAGCTCCTACAATGAGCAGTTCTTC. It translates to CASSLQGSSYNEQFF.

The rearrangement uses TRBV4-3 and TRBJ1-6; D perhaps matches TRBD1 (5 bases). The CDR3 length is 17 residues. Germline assignment: CDR1 LGHNA and CDR2 YSLEER. V was shortened by 0 bases and J by 6 bases, with 15 bases between the two germline ends. The CDR3 protein is CASSQEPDTGGNSPLHF. Written as DNA, the CDR3 is TGCGCCAGCAGCCAAGAACCCGACACGGGGGGTAATTCACCCCTCCACTTT.

The V and J genes are TRBV30 and TRBJ1-2, with no clear D. Trimming removed 6 bases at V and 4 bases at J, with 18 bases between. This CDR3 is built from 14 residues. In germline, CDR1 is GTSNPN, CDR2 SVGIG (reference sequence). CDR3 loop: CACGSTAAFYGYTF. In DNA form, the CDR3 reads TGTGCCTGCGGTTCTACTGCGGCTTTCTATGGCTACACCTTC.

The chain employs TRBV7-3 and TRBJ2-7; 10 positions agree with TRBD1. Trimming at V came to 2 bases and at J to 5 bases, leaving 6 bases not matched to a gene. Looked up from germline, CDR1 is SGHTA and CDR2 is FQGTGA. The CDR3 sequence is 15 residues long. CDR3 amino acids: CASSLEGTGDHEQYF. CDR3 DNA: TGTGCCAGCAGCTTAGAAGGGACAGGGGACCACGAGCAGTACTTC.

V is TRBV9 and J is TRBJ2-3; D uncertain. CDR3 length: 15 residues. In germline, CDR1 is SGDLS, CDR2 YYNGEE. Trimming removed 2 bases from V and 2 bases from J, with 12 bases in between. The CDR3 loop is CASSVGSAHTDTQYF. CDR3 nucleotide sequence: TGTGCCAGCAGCGTCGGGTCGGCACACACAGATACGCAGTATTTT.

The gene calls are TRBV7-2 and TRBJ2-2; the match to TRBD1 covers 8 bases. This CDR3 contains 18 residues. Germline V gene lookup returns CDR1 SGHTA and CDR2 FQGNSA. The trim removed 2 bases at V and 1 base at J, leaving 9 bases unmatched. The CDR3 DNA is TGTGCCAGCAGCTTACAGGCGGGTGGGACAGGGAACACCGGGGAGCTGTTTTTT. Amino acids: CASSLQAGGTGNTGELFF.

The chain joins TRBV28 to TRBJ2-7, with TRBD1 identical over 9 bases. After removal of 1 base from V and 6 bases from J, the junction contained 10 bases not matched to a gene. CDR1 is MDHEN and CDR2 is SYDVKM in the germline V gene. CDR3 length: 16 amino acids. CDR3 bases: TGTGCCAGCAGTTTATACCCGGGACAGGGTGGGGTCGAGCAGTACTTC. Translating it yields CASSLYPGQGGVEQYF.

The chain uses TRBV25-1 and TRBJ2-2, with TRBD2 matching over 10 bases. This CDR3 comprises 15 residues. Germline V gene sequence: CDR1 MGHDK, CDR2 SYGVNS. V was clipped by 5 bases and J by 1 base; unmatched bases: 1. Here the CDR3 DNA reads TGTGCCAGCAGTACTAGCGGGGAGAACACCGGGGAGCTGTTTTTT. It translates to CASSTSGENTGELFF.

This clone was seen just once. V gene TRBV6-2 or TRBV6-3 combines with J gene TRBJ2-5, with TRBD1 matching over 10 bases. Germline assignment: CDR1 MNHEY and CDR2 SVGEGT. J was trimmed by 5 bases and V by 2 bases; bases with no gene match: 8. CDR3 length: 16 amino acids. For the CDR3, the DNA is TGTGCCAGCAGTTACGCGGGACAGGGGCGTTGGGAGACCCAGTACTTC. Amino acid sequence: CASSYAGQGRWETQYF.

The chain employs TRBV9 and TRBJ2-7, with D possibly TRBD2 on 7 matching bases. This CDR3 spans 14 amino acids. Germline loops: CDR1 SGDLS, CDR2 YYNGEE. Trimming took off 0 bases at V and 6 bases at J, with 13 bases between the two ends. The DNA of the CDR3 is TGTGCCAGCAGCGTAGACGTAGGGGGGGTCGAGCAGTACTTC. It yields the protein CASSVDVGGVEQYF.

V is TRBV30 and J is TRBJ2-7; possibly TRBD2 for D (7 bases). This CDR3 has 14 amino acids. Trimming pared 3 bases from V and 3 bases from J, leaving 15 bases between. In germline, CDR1 is GTSNPN, CDR2 SVGIG (reference sequence). DNA for the CDR3: TGTGCCTGGAGGCCCGCAGGGGACTACTACGAGCAGTACTTC. This encodes CAWRPAGDYYEQYF.

Written as DNA, the CDR3 is TGTGCCAGCACCCCCCTCGGCGCCCGGGGATTCTCTGGAAACACCATATATTTT. It specifies CASTPLGARGFSGNTIYF. The chain carries TRBV27 and TRBJ1-3, with no clear D. This CDR3 spans 18 amino acids. V lost 7 bases, J lost 0 bases, and 22 bases lay in between. Germline V lookup: CDR1 MNHEY, CDR2 SMNVEV (reference sequence).

Notes on this clone: A much larger clone sits a single nucleotide away, making a read error possible. The chain combines TRBV28 with TRBJ2-7; D call uncertain. Trimming left V 4 bases short and J 3 bases short, with 4 bases between. Per germline, CDR1 MDHEN and CDR2 SYDVKM. This CDR3 is 11 amino acids long. CDR3 protein: CASSSRYEQYF. In nucleotides, the CDR3 is TGTGCCAGCAGTTCCCGCTACGAGCAGTACTTC.

This clone was detected once. The chain recombines TRBV6-2 or TRBV6-3 with TRBJ2-3; 8 positions match TRBD2. This CDR3 is built from 15 residues. Trimming removed 2 bases from V and 5 bases from J; junction bases left unmatched: 6. CDR1 is MNHEY, CDR2 SVGEGT, per germline. As DNA, the CDR3 is TGTGCCAGCAGTTACAAACGGGGGGGTCAAGATACGCAGTATTTT. The encoded protein is CASSYKRGGQDTQYF.

This clone was recorded once. The chain uses TRBV6-2 or TRBV6-3 and TRBJ2-4; 8 bases map to TRBD1. V lost 4 bases and J lost 15; bases outside the gene matches: 14. This CDR3 contains 14 residues. Germline CDR1 and CDR2: MNHEY and SVGEGT. The CDR3 here is CASSSEDTGQVGYF. CDR3 nucleotide sequence: TGTGCCAGCAGTTCCGAAGATACGGGACAGGTTGGGTACTTC.

The rearrangement joins TRBV6-5 to TRBJ2-7, with D perhaps TRBD2 (5 bases). The CDR3 contains 15 residues. Between the trimmed V and J ends, which lost 8 bases and 0 bases, there was a span of 17 bases. Per the germline V gene, CDR1 is MNHEY and CDR2 is SVGAGI. The CDR3 spells CASGQGLFSSYEQYF. The DNA for the CDR3 is TGTGCCAGCGGCCAAGGACTCTTTTCCTCCTACGAGCAGTACTTC.

CDR3 sequence: CASSSVKETQYF. CDR3 DNA: TGTGCCAGCAGCTCGGTGAAAGAGACCCAGTACTTC. V is TRBV11-2 and J is TRBJ2-5; D gene ambiguous. In germline, CDR1 is SGHAT, CDR2 FQNNGV. There are 12 residues in the CDR3. The V end lost 4 bases, the J end lost 3 bases, and 6 bases lay between the germline ends.

The V call is TRBV6-1, the J call TRBJ1-5; D gene unclear. The V end lost 7 bases, the J end lost 0 bases, and 4 bases lay between the germline ends. The CDR3 loop spans 12 amino acids. Germline loops: CDR1 MNHNS, CDR2 SASEGT. Here the CDR3 DNA reads TGTGCCAGCACGTATAGCAATCAGCCCCAGCATTTT. Encoded protein: CASTYSNQPQHF.

The chain links TRBV27 to TRBJ2-1; D perhaps matches TRBD1 (5 bases). The V gene lost 8 bases and the J gene lost 8 bases, with 10 bases spanning the gap. Germline CDR1 reads MNHEY; CDR2 reads SMNVEV (reference sequence). The CDR3 is 11 amino acids. This CDR3 is CASESRDEQFF. CDR3 bases: TGTGCCAGCGAATCCAGGGATGAGCAGTTCTTC.

The J gene is TRBJ1-2, the V gene TRBV18; 7 nucleotides align to TRBD1. The germline gives CDR1 KGHSH, CDR2 LQKENI. Germline trimming cut 3 bases from V and 2 bases from J; bases unmatched to any gene: 3. The CDR3 has 14 residues. The CDR3 DNA reads as TGTGCCAGCTCACCTGAGGACAGGAACTATGGCTACACCTTC. The encoded protein is CASSPEDRNYGYTF.